The clone carrying this T cell receptor (beta chain) was seen only a few times. Its specificity is not known. The data are from a study of T cells in Graves' hyperthyroidism and ophthalmopathy. Whole-study results and caveats: Ophthalmopathy, which appeared later, was predicted by the model a median roughly 6.6 months before onset.

This CDR3 contains 16 residues. CDR1 MDHEN and CDR2 SYDVKM come from the germline V gene. Trimming took off 4 bases at V and 9 bases at J, with 24 bases between the two ends. Disease lasting under 3 months, a NOSPECS grade of at least 4, and a Clinical Activity Score of at least 3 were features of the ophthalmopathy patients. Uncontrolled infections, other autoimmune diseases, pregnancy or lactation led to exclusion of patients. RNA transcripts yielded amplified TCR beta CDR3 regions. HTBI primers drove first-round RT-PCR of the TCR CDR3. TCRdb passed the multiplex PCR reads through MiXCR, listing each CDR3 protein once. The data contain about 460,000 distinct CDR3 sequences, around a fifth of them singletons.

The material sequenced was blood. The chain employs TRBV28 and TRBJ2-5; no reliable D call. This clonotype originated in a woman aged 70-85 years with Graves' ophthalmopathy. The CDR3 DNA sequence: TGTGCCAGCAGTTCCGGCTTGAGCTCCGGACGGAACGCCCAGTACTTC. Translated, it gives CASSSGLSSGRNAQYF.